Listed below are T cell receptor beta chains from one sample, sequenced in a study of T cells in pancreatic ductal adenocarcinoma. Assay used: immunoSEQ multiplex PCR; TCRdb lists only in-frame clones, some missing. The repertoire holds around 100,000 clones, over 90% seen once, with roughly 3% in the top ten. The sample taken for sequencing was PBMCs. These receptor sequences come from a human donor with pancreatic ductal adenocarcinoma. Both conserved end residues are part of each CDR3. Fields, in order: J gene, V gene, D gene, clone size, CDR3 DNA, CDR3 protein. A D gene is named only where the DNA matches it firmly. Clone sizes are given selectively: once, few, many, or a class where the clone is expanded.

TRBJ2-3,TRBV4-3,NA,NA,TGCGCCAGCAGCCCCCGGAGTCGTGGCACAGATACGCAGTATTTT,CASSPRSRGTDTQYF
TRBJ2-7,TRBV7-2,TRBD2,NA,TGTGCCAGCAGCTCCGGACTAGCGGGAAGGGAGCAGTACTTC,CASSSGLAGREQYF
TRBJ2-3,TRBV4-1,TRBD2,NA,TGCGCCAGCAGAAACCCAGCGGGAAAAGATACGCAGTATTTT,CASRNPAGKDTQYF
TRBJ2-7,TRBV28,NA,NA,TGTGCCAGCACCCCAGCAGGGGACTACGAGCAGTACTTC,CASTPAGDYEQYF
TRBJ2-7,TRBV6-1,NA,NA,TGTGCCAGCAACCTTGACAGGTCCTACGAGCAGTACTTC,CASNLDRSYEQYF
TRBJ2-1,TRBV7-8,TRBD2,NA,TGTGCCAGCAGCCCCGGGACTAGCGGGGGTAGGCAGTTCTTC,CASSPGTSGGRQFF
TRBJ2-1,TRBV10-3,NA,NA,TGTGCCACCCGGACATCCTACAATGAGCAGTTCTTC,CATRTSYNEQFF
TRBJ2-5,TRBV4-1,NA,NA,TGCGCCAGCAGCCCCAACCCAGGGGAAGAGACCCAGTACTTC,CASSPNPGEETQYF
TRBJ1-3,TRBV9,NA,few,TGTGCCAGCAAACTCGCCTCTGGAAACACCATATATTTT,CASKLASGNTIYF
TRBJ1-2,TRBV7-2,TRBD1,once,TGTGCCAGCAGCTTAGTAGAGGGGGCGTTATATGGCTACACCTTC,CASSLVEGALYGYTF
TRBJ2-6,TRBV10-3,NA,NA,TGTGCCATCAGGCCCACAGGGCAAGGGGCCAACGTCCTGACTTTC,CAIRPTGQGANVLTF
TRBJ2-3,TRBV28,TRBD1,NA,TGTGCCAGCACCCCGGGACAGGGGGGCGTGGGGGGGAATACGCAGTATTTT,CASTPGQGGVGGNTQYF
TRBJ2-5,TRBV7-3,NA,NA,TGTGCCAGCAGCTTAAGAGGAAAAGAGACCCAGTACTTC,CASSLRGKETQYF
TRBJ1-3,TRBV6-5,NA,NA,TGTGCCAGCAGTTACTCGTTGGGGGCCGCCGGAAACACCATATATTTT,CASSYSLGAAGNTIYF
TRBJ2-7,TRBV10-3,NA,NA,TGTGCCATCAAGGGAAGCGGATCATACGAGCAGTACTTC,CAIKGSGSYEQYF
TRBJ2-3,TRBV29-1,NA,NA,TGCAGCGTTGAAACGGGTACAGATACGCAGTATTTT,CSVETGTDTQYF
TRBJ1-5,TRBV4-1,NA,NA,TGCGCCAGCAGCCAAGCTCCCCAGAATCAGCCCCAGCATTTT,CASSQAPQNQPQHF
TRBJ2-7,TRBV25-1,NA,NA,TGTGCCAGCAGTGACAGCAGGGCAGACTACGAGCAGTACTTC,CASSDSRADYEQYF
TRBJ2-2,TRBV29-1,TRBD1,NA,TGCAGCGCGCCGACAGGGACCGGGGAGCTGTTTTTT,CSAPTGTGELFF
TRBJ1-1,TRBV14,NA,NA,TGTGCCAGCAGCCAAGAAGCTCTGAACACTGAAGCTTTCTTT,CASSQEALNTEAFF
TRBJ2-1,TRBV7-2,TRBD2,NA,TGTGCCAGCATCAGAAGTATTAGCGGGAGTTACAATGAGCAGTTCTTC,CASIRSISGSYNEQFF
TRBJ1-2,TRBV7-2,NA,NA,TGTGCCAGCAGCTTAGAGCACAGGCATGGCTACACCTTC,CASSLEHRHGYTF
TRBJ2-7,TRBV7-8,TRBD1,NA,TGTGCCAGCAGCCAAACCGGGACAGGGGACTACGAGCAGTACTTC,CASSQTGTGDYEQYF
TRBJ2-2,TRBV10-2,TRBD1,NA,TGCGCCACCTTAGGGGGCTTAAACACCGGGGAGCTGTTTTTT,CATLGGLNTGELFF
TRBJ2-2,TRBV15,NA,NA,TGTGCCACCAGCAGAGATCCGGGGAACACCGGGGAGCTGTTTTTT,CATSRDPGNTGELFF
TRBJ2-7,TRBV6-5,TRBD1,NA,TGTGCCAGCAAAAGACAGGGGCCCTCGCCCGAGCAGTACTTC,CASKRQGPSPEQYF
TRBJ2-2,TRBV11-2,NA,NA,TGTGCCAGCAGCTCCCCTAGAGGCACCGGGGAGCTGTTTTTT,CASSSPRGTGELFF
TRBJ2-2,TRBV6-5,NA,NA,TGTGCCAGCACCCCCGGGACTTTGAACACCGGGGAGCTGTTTTTT,CASTPGTLNTGELFF
TRBJ2-3,TRBV2,NA,few,TGTGCCAGCAAACGAGCTGTTTCAGATACGCAGTATTTT,CASKRAVSDTQYF
TRBJ1-2,TRBV7-9,NA,NA,TGTGCCAGCAGCTCTCCCGGTCGGTATGGCTACACCTTC,CASSSPGRYGYTF
TRBJ2-5,TRBV11-2,NA,NA,TGTGCCAGCAGCTCCCGGACAGGAGGGGAGTGGGAGACCCAGTACTTC,CASSSRTGGEWETQYF
TRBJ2-7,TRBV11-3,TRBD1,NA,TGTGCCAGCAGCGCTCGGGACAGCGACTACGAGCAGTACTTC,CASSARDSDYEQYF
TRBJ1-2,TRBV27,NA,NA,TGTGCCAGCAGTTACAATCCTTCCGATGGCTACACCTTC,CASSYNPSDGYTF
TRBJ2-7,TRBV11-1,NA,NA,TGTGCCAGCAGTTTACAGACAGGTACCTACGAGCAGTACTTC,CASSLQTGTYEQYF
TRBJ1-1,TRBV18,NA,NA,TGTGCCAGCTCAGCGGGCCCTGAAGCTTTCTTT,CASSAGPEAFF
TRBJ2-1,TRBV18,TRBD1,NA,TGTGCCACCGACCGGGCAGGGGGAAACAATGAGCAGTTCTTC,CATDRAGGNNEQFF
TRBJ2-7,TRBV7-2,TRBD1,NA,TGTGCCAGCAGCACGGGACAGGGGAGAGCCGACGAGCAGTACTTC,CASSTGQGRADEQYF
TRBJ2-5,TRBV16,NA,once,TGTGCCAGCAGCCAACTTAGAGAGACCCAGTACTTC,CASSQLRETQYF
TRBJ2-1,TRBV29-1,NA,NA,TGCAGCGTCCAGGGGGGAAGGTGGGACAATGAGCAGTTCTTC,CSVQGGRWDNEQFF
TRBJ1-2,TRBV10-3,NA,NA,TGTGCCATCAGTGGACAGGAGGACTCCTATGGCTACACCTTC,CAISGQEDSYGYTF
TRBJ2-2,TRBV2,TRBD1,NA,TGTGCCAGCAGTTTACAGGGGTACACCGGGGAGCTGTTTTTT,CASSLQGYTGELFF
TRBJ2-3,TRBV18,NA,NA,TGTGCCAGCTCCAAAGATTTCCGGGATACGCAGTATTTT,CASSKDFRDTQYF
TRBJ2-5,TRBV6-1,TRBD2,NA,TGTGCCAGCAGTGATCCAACTAGCGGAGTCTTCCTGGGGCAAGAGACCCAGTACTTC,CASSDPTSGVFLGQETQYF
TRBJ2-7,TRBV5-4,TRBD2,NA,TGTGCCAGCAGCGTGGGACTAGCGCGTTACGAGCAGTACTTC,CASSVGLARYEQYF
TRBJ2-7,TRBV15,TRBD1,NA,TGTGCCACCAGCAGAGATAGGGGACAGAGCTCCTACGAGCAGTACTTC,CATSRDRGQSSYEQYF
TRBJ2-7,TRBV7-8,NA,once,TGTGCCAGCAGCTTTCTCCCGGGTGGAAAGTACGAGCAGTACTTC,CASSFLPGGKYEQYF
TRBJ2-7,TRBV4-2,TRBD2,once,TGTGCCAGCAGCCAAAGCGGGGATAGCTCCTACGAGCAGTACTTC,CASSQSGDSSYEQYF